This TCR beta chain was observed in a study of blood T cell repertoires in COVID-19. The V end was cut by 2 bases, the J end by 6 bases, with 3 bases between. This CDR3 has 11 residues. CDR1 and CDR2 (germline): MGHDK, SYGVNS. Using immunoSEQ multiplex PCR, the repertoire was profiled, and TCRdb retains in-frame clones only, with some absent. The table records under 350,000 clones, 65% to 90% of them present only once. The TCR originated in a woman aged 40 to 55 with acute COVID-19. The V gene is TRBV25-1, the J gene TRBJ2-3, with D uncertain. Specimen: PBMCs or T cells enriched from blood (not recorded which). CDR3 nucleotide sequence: TGTGCCAGCAGTGAACTTGATACGCAGTATTTT. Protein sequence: CASSELDTQYF.